The TCR beta chain under discussion was sequenced for a study of cytomegalovirus exposure and HLA in healthy donors. Germline V gene sequence: CDR1 MNHEY, CDR2 SVGAGI. V was clipped by 8 bases and J by 7 bases; unmatched bases: 9. The CDR3 spans 14 residues. A multiplex PCR was run with 60 Vbeta primers and 13 Jbeta primers. Profiled with immunoSEQ multiplex PCR; TCRdb holds only in-frame clones, not every one. This table has some 120,000 clones, roughly three quarters appearing once. This TCR derives from a woman between 35 and 50 years old in good health and CMV-seropositive. The rearrangement joins TRBV6-5 to TRBJ1-5, with 9 bases that match TRBD1. Sequencing was carried out using PBMCs. CDR3: CASRDRDSWQPQHF. The CDR3 DNA follows: TGTGCCAGCCGGGACAGGGACTCATGGCAGCCCCAGCATTTT.